Listed below are T cell receptor beta chains from one sample, sequenced in a study of blood T cell repertoires in COVID-19. Clones were read by immunoSEQ multiplex PCR, and TCRdb kept only the in-frame ones, dropping some. The table lists some 300,000 clones, 90% of them singletons. Sequencing used PBMCs or T cells enriched from blood (not recorded which). The receptors stem from a young woman with acute COVID-19. Both conserved end residues are part of each CDR3.

V	J	CDR3
TRBV7-7	TRBJ2-5	CASSLVGQGTASGTQYF
TRBV6-4	TRBJ2-7	CASSDWTGGPLYEQYF
TRBV28	TRBJ2-7	CASSIVTQDYEQYF
TRBV28	TRBJ1-5	CASSPLRGTGQNQPQHF
TRBV12-5	TRBJ1-5	CASGTARDQPQHF
TRBV5-1	TRBJ2-1	CASGNLAGGNEQFF
TRBV7-3	TRBJ1-1	CASSLRGVTEAFF
TRBV5-6	TRBJ2-3	CASSRGTLAGTLDTQYF
TRBV24-1	TRBJ2-1	CATSGTWGGSDTYNEQFF
TRBV3-1/TRBV3-2	TRBJ1-6	CASSAFERAIGAPLHF
TRBV27	TRBJ2-1	CASRRTGTSGINEQFF
TRBV18	TRBJ1-4	CASSPAAGGNEKLFF
TRBV12-3/TRBV12-4	TRBJ1-5	CASSFQGREPQHF
TRBV7-2	TRBJ1-6	CASSFRRDWDSPLHF
TRBV7-3	TRBJ1-3	CASSSTSALDSSTIYF
TRBV5-1	TRBJ2-1	CASSLSGQDYNEQFF
TRBV19	TRBJ2-3	CASTPLAGNPSTDTQYF
TRBV27	TRBJ2-3	CASSFEGGRGDTQYF
TRBV24-1	TRBJ1-5	CATSGAGTEYSNQPQHF
TRBV2	TRBJ1-5	CASSTRGQAFNQPQHF
TRBV3-1/TRBV3-2	TRBJ2-3	CASSQVASASTDTQYF
TRBV30	TRBJ1-4	CAWSEGQGRNEKLFF
TRBV9	TRBJ1-6	CASSPRLSSYNSPLHF
TRBV28	TRBJ2-7	CASSGGPYEQYF
TRBV19	TRBJ1-1	CASSLDRFTEAFF
TRBV27	TRBJ2-1	CASGQGNEQFF
TRBV7-9	TRBJ1-2	CASSLLLGRGYTF
TRBV28	TRBJ1-5	CASSYLAREGQPQHF
TRBV7-2	TRBJ2-3	CASSLGLARDTQYF
TRBV11-3	TRBJ1-1	CASSYQTGTEAFF
TRBV9	TRBJ2-5	CASSVISGGETQYF
TRBV7-3	TRBJ2-6	CASSLMGASGANVLTF
TRBV28	TRBJ1-5	CASSLSVAYQPQHF
TRBV6-5	TRBJ1-1	CASSRTVNTEAFF
TRBV3-1/TRBV3-2	TRBJ2-2	CASSLTSGRGTGELFF
TRBV9	TRBJ2-1	CASSGLAELRSYNEQFF
TRBV7-2	TRBJ1-1	CASSLEQGPMNTEAFF
TRBV11-2	TRBJ1-2	CASSLYQGNYGYTF
TRBV3-1/TRBV3-2	TRBJ2-7	CASSQIRLRAFTRAQYF
TRBV5-1	TRBJ2-1	CASSWISGRAYNEQFF
TRBV19	TRBJ1-2	CASSSWGGVANYGYTF
TRBV10-3	TRBJ2-7	CAISGLANYEQYF
TRBV27	TRBJ1-1	CASSLSMDFEAFF
TRBV6-1	TRBJ1-1	CASSEGAGMRNTEAFF
TRBV27	TRBJ1-2	CASSLGTGGIYGYTF
TRBV7-2	TRBJ1-1	CASSFAGGDEAFF
TRBV28	TRBJ1-1	CASSLTGATEAFF
TRBV27	TRBJ1-1	CASSLQEFTEAFF
TRBV29-1	TRBJ2-5	CSAEGGVNTQYF
TRBV29-1	TRBJ1-2	CSVEDYWQNYGYTF
TRBV6-5	TRBJ2-7	CASSPRWTGYEQYF
TRBV24-1	TRBJ1-2	CATSGWNRGGNDGYTF
TRBV10-3	TRBJ1-2	CASGGPLDGYTF
TRBV10-2	TRBJ1-2	CASRTETGLHYGYTF
TRBV30	TRBJ1-1	CAWNGQGNTEAFF
TRBV30	TRBJ2-7	CACSFSGREQYF
TRBV7-9	TRBJ2-1	CASSHLTGLPEGNEQFF